Listed below are T cell receptor beta chains from one sample, sequenced in a study of cytomegalovirus exposure and HLA in healthy donors. The repertoire was sequenced with immunoSEQ multiplex PCR; TCRdb's copy has only in-frame clones and lacks some. Of 200,000 to 250,000 clones in the sample, about nine tenths were seen once. The sequencing sample was made of PBMCs. These receptor sequences come from a woman under 30 in good health and CMV-seropositive. The CDR3 runs from the conserved cysteine through the conserved F or W. For some rows the clone size is stated as once, few or many, or as a class when expanded; others skip it.

clone size | V gene | CDR3 protein
NA | TRBV5-1 | CASSQSPLAAANTGELFF
NA | TRBV6-5 | CASSSPNQPQHF
NA | TRBV6-1 | CASSEDGNSYEQYF
once | TRBV27 | CASSSRYREKTYEQYF
NA | TRBV7-6 | CASSPRQGTEAFF
NA | TRBV28 | CASTDGTGGPKYEQYF
NA | TRBV7-6 | CASSHRDRAAEQYF
NA | TRBV7-9 | CASSPGLAGGFNEQFF
once | TRBV5-4 | CASSEGGWSGELFF
NA | TRBV28 | CASRTIGNYGYTF
NA | TRBV18 | CASSPTGQGPEQYF
NA | TRBV4-1 | CASSGSLGYEQYF
NA | TRBV27 | CASSLSGVNQPQHF
NA | TRBV30 | CAWSRQANNYGYTF
NA | TRBV6-5 | CASSELGTANTEAFF
NA | TRBV7-3 | CASGTGDGTEAFF
NA | TRBV5-1 | CASSPLSGSNTGELFF
NA | TRBV19 | CASRTRDRGEQYF
NA | TRBV10-2 | CASRSTGDTEAFF
few | TRBV19 | CASSPPLTGTRNPYGYTF
few | TRBV7-9 | CASSRRTDYGYTF
NA | TRBV29-1 | CSVASGTREQFF
NA | TRBV6-4 | CASSDSSGATDTQYF
NA | TRBV19 | CATLRGVTGYTF
NA | TRBV27 | CASSTGLATGELFF
NA | TRBV19 | CASSIDQGVISGAYNEQFF
NA | TRBV6-1 | CASSDSGYEQYF
NA | TRBV28 | CASSSLYGRAQSTDTQYF
NA | TRBV27 | CASSLGQPPSYEQYF
NA | TRBV30 | CAWSELLGGDEQYF
NA | TRBV2 | CASSEGRELREQYF
once | TRBV2 | CASSRLAGGYEQYF